These T cell receptor beta chains were read from a single sample in a study of blood T cell repertoires in COVID-19. The protocol was immunoSEQ multiplex PCR, while the TCRdb copy is restricted to in-frame clones and leaves out a portion. The profile shows about 120,000 clones, approximately 80% of them singletons. Specimen: peripheral blood. The receptor source for this set is a woman aged 70-85 years with acute or convalescent COVID-19. CDR3s include the opening cysteine and the closing phenylalanine or tryptophan. The D gene is left open where the match is weak. Size is stated for part of the rows, as once, few or many counts, or as a class when the clone is expanded.

few	TRBV3-1/TRBV3-2	TRBJ2-1	TRBD2	TGTGCCAGCAGCCAAGATCGAGCGGGGGGGCAAGTCTTC	CASSQDRAGGQVF
NA	TRBV6-2/TRBV6-3	TRBJ2-2	NA	TGTGCCAGCAGTGAGCGGGTTCGTGGTGTCGGGGAGCTGTTTTTT	CASSERVRGVGELFF
NA	TRBV3-1/TRBV3-2	TRBJ1-3	NA	TGTGCCAGCAGCCCCGGAGGGGGAAACACCATATATTTT	CASSPGGGNTIYF
few	TRBV11-3	TRBJ1-2	NA	TGTGCCAGCAGCAGTGACAACGATGGGCCCACCGGTGGCTACACCTTC	CASSSDNDGPTGGYTF
NA	TRBV4-1	TRBJ2-1	NA	TGCGCCAGCAGCCAAGACGCGGGGTGGTACAATGAGCAGTTCTTC	CASSQDAGWYNEQFF
NA	TRBV3-1/TRBV3-2	TRBJ1-4	NA	TGTGCCAGCAGCTCACAGGGTCGGGATGAAAAACTGTTTTTT	CASSSQGRDEKLFF
NA	TRBV9	TRBJ1-6	TRBD1	TGTGCCAGCAGCGTGACAGGGGGGAATTCACCCCTCCACTTT	CASSVTGGNSPLHF
NA	TRBV5-4	TRBJ1-2	TRBD1	TGTGCCAGCAGCATGGTAGGGGGCAACTATGGCTACACCTTC	CASSMVGGNYGYTF
NA	TRBV27	TRBJ1-6	NA	TGTGCCAGCAGTTCCCGATCTGAGAATTCACCCCTCCACTTT	CASSSRSENSPLHF
NA	TRBV3-1/TRBV3-2	TRBJ1-2	NA	TGTGCCAGCAGCCAGGGGGCGGGCGGCTACACCTTC	CASSQGAGGYTF
NA	TRBV30	TRBJ2-6	NA	TGTGCCTGGAGTTTAAAGAGACTCGGAGTCTCTGGGGCCAACGTCCTGACTTTC	CAWSLKRLGVSGANVLTF
NA	TRBV10-2	TRBJ2-3	TRBD1	TGCGCCACAAGGGGGACAGGGGATGGCACAGATACGCAGTATTTT	CATRGTGDGTDTQYF
NA	TRBV30	TRBJ2-3	NA	TGTGCCTCAAACACAGATACGCAGTATTTT	CASNTDTQYF
NA	TRBV5-8	TRBJ1-2	TRBD1	TGTGCCAGCAGCGCTAACAGGGGGCTGGATGGCTACACCTTC	CASSANRGLDGYTF
NA	TRBV2	TRBJ1-3	NA	TGTGCCAGCAGTGAAGACCGACTCTCTGGAAACACCATATATTTT	CASSEDRLSGNTIYF
NA	TRBV12-3/TRBV12-4	TRBJ1-2	NA	TGTGCCAGCAGTTTAGCGCTACAGGGAGCCTTC	CASSLALQGAF
NA	TRBV18	TRBJ1-2	TRBD1	TGTGCCAGCTCACTAGACAGGGGAGAGGGCTATGGCTACACCTTC	CASSLDRGEGYGYTF
NA	TRBV19	TRBJ1-2	TRBD1	TGTGCCAGTATGGGGACAGGGGGCGATTCTAACTATGGCTACACCTTC	CASMGTGGDSNYGYTF
NA	TRBV6-1	TRBJ2-3	TRBD2	TGTGCCAGCAGTGTCCCGACTAGCGGGGGCCGCACAGATACGCAGTATTTT	CASSVPTSGGRTDTQYF
NA	TRBV2	TRBJ2-3	NA	TGTGCCAGCAGTTCGACAGGACCCCCCGCAGATACGCAGTATTTT	CASSSTGPPADTQYF
NA	TRBV18	TRBJ1-4	NA	TGTGCCAGCTCGCCTGGGGGGGGTGATGAAAAACTGTTTTTT	CASSPGGGDEKLFF
NA	TRBV3-1/TRBV3-2	TRBJ1-6	NA	TGTGCCAGCAGCCAAGGACACCCTAATTCACCCCTCCACTTT	CASSQGHPNSPLHF
NA	TRBV5-4	TRBJ1-4	NA	TGTGCCAGCAGCTTGGGGGGGGGACGTGCAACTAATGAAAAACTGTTTTTT	CASSLGGGRATNEKLFF
once	TRBV29-1	TRBJ1-2	NA	TGCAGCGTTGAAGAACAGTATGGCTACACCTTC	CSVEEQYGYTF
few	TRBV7-9	TRBJ2-1	TRBD2	TGTGCCAGCAGGACTAGCGGGGGATACAATGAGCAGTTCTTC	CASRTSGGYNEQFF
NA	TRBV11-2	TRBJ2-2	TRBD2	TGTGCCAGCAGACCAGCGGGGGGCCACGGGGAGCTGTTTTTT	CASRPAGGHGELFF
NA	TRBV15	TRBJ1-2	NA	TGTGCCACCGGGAGGGGAGAAAACTATGGCTACACCTTC	CATGRGENYGYTF
once	TRBV13	TRBJ1-2	NA	TGTGCCAGCAGCCGGAAAACAGGAGCCTATGGCTACACCTTC	CASSRKTGAYGYTF
NA	TRBV5-1	TRBJ1-1	NA	TGCGCCAGCAGCTTGGAGGCAGGGATGAGAAACACTGAAGCTTTCTTT	CASSLEAGMRNTEAFF
NA	TRBV18	TRBJ1-4	TRBD1	TGTGCCAGCTCACCTCAGGGGGAAGGAGAAAAACTGTTTTTT	CASSPQGEGEKLFF
NA	TRBV5-8	TRBJ1-5	NA	TGTGCCAGCAGCCAAAGTCGGAATCAGCCCCAGCATTTT	CASSQSRNQPQHF
NA	TRBV27	TRBJ2-3	TRBD2	TGTGCCAGCAGTCCCAGGACTAGTTATAATATGGATACGCAGTATTTT	CASSPRTSYNMDTQYF
NA	TRBV4-3	TRBJ1-4	NA	TGCGCCAGCAGCCCGTCCTCGACAGGCGGAGATGAAAAACTGTTTTTT	CASSPSSTGGDEKLFF
NA	TRBV6-6	TRBJ2-1	TRBD2	TGTGCCACTCTAGCGGGGGGGCTTAATGAGCAGTTCTTC	CATLAGGLNEQFF
NA	TRBV3-1/TRBV3-2	TRBJ2-5	TRBD1	TGTGCCAGCAGCTACCAAGGGACAGCCGGAGAGACCCAGTACTTC	CASSYQGTAGETQYF
NA	TRBV5-1	TRBJ2-5	TRBD1	TGCGCCAGCAGCTTGGAAGGGACAGGGAATGGCGAGACCCAGTACTTC	CASSLEGTGNGETQYF
NA	TRBV12-3/TRBV12-4	TRBJ2-5	NA	TGTGCCAGCAGAATACAGGGTCGAGAGACCCAGTACTTC	CASRIQGRETQYF
NA	TRBV5-1	TRBJ1-4	TRBD1	TGCGCCAGCAGCCGTTGGACAGGTCGAAATGAAAAACTGTTTTTT	CASSRWTGRNEKLFF
NA	TRBV2	TRBJ1-1	NA	TGTGCCAGCACGACAGAGAAAGGGTCTGAAGCTTTCTTT	CASTTEKGSEAFF
NA	TRBV5-1	TRBJ1-6	NA	TGCGCCAGCAGCCTAATTCAAGCCGGGGGGAATTCACCCCTCCACTTT	CASSLIQAGGNSPLHF